A single sample gave rise to the 10 T cell receptor beta chains below, sequenced in a study of beta chain features in type 1 diabetes listed by TCRdb under 2018. Findings and caveats that apply to the study as a whole: A moderate but significant shortening of TCRB CDR3 length was observed in type 1 diabetes patients in all four CD4+ subsets.

Receptor libraries were prepared by the immunoSEQ multiplex PCR assay. All of the isolated RNA was reverse transcribed with the High Capacity cDNA Reverse Transcription Kit, so expressed TCRB transcripts were sequenced. Entries here come from immuneACCESS through TCRdb and include only in-frame sequences with V and J called. Some clones fail to appear in such tables; in the studies checked, an unresolved V gene covers under half of the shortfall, and the cause of the remainder is unknown. This sample has about 340,000 clones in its table, and 9.3% of those were observed once. The top ten hold about 1% of the sample. No antigen is known for these receptors. The material sequenced was central memory CD4+ T cells from blood. Receptor source: a man aged 30 to 39 with type 1 diabetes.

The chain couples TRBV7-2 to TRBJ2-1, with a possible D match to TRBD1 (5 bases). V was trimmed by 6 bases and J by 4 bases, leaving 10 bases between them. This CDR3 contains 13 residues. Germline assignment: CDR1 SGHTA and CDR2 FQGNSA. The CDR3 protein is CASRPTVYNEQFF. For the CDR3, the DNA is TGTGCCAGCAGGCCGACAGTATACAATGAGCAGTTCTTC.

This clone was detected ten times or more. This chain links TRBV28 with TRBJ2-7; 9 nucleotides align to TRBD1. Germline-derived CDR1 and CDR2 are MDHEN and SYDVKM. The length of the CDR3 is 14 residues. The junction had 11 bases not matched to a gene; V was cut back by 8 bases and J by 6 bases. Written as DNA, the CDR3 is TGTGCCAGCTACCTCCGGGACAGGGTCGGCGAGCAGTACTTC. Its translation is CASYLRDRVGEQYF. Filled out from reference TRBV28 and TRBJ2-7, the complete variable domain reads DVKVTQSSRYLVKRTGEKVFLECVQDMDHENMFWYRQDPGLGLRLIYFSYDVKMKEKGDIPEGYSVSREKKERFSLILESASTNQTSMYLCASYLRDRVGEQYFGPGTRLTVT.

This rearrangement joins TRBV7-9 to TRBJ2-3; D ambiguous. CDR1 is SEHNR, CDR2 FQNEAQ, per germline (reference sequence). Trimming took 6 bases from V and 3 from J, leaving 10 bases between them. CDR3 length equals 13 residues. CDR3 sequence: CASSIGLTDTQYF. Written as DNA, the CDR3 is TGTGCCAGCAGTATCGGTCTGACAGATACGCAGTATTTT.

This rearrangement joins TRBV9 to TRBJ2-1; a possible D gene is TRBD2 (7 bases). V shed 0 bases and J shed 4 bases, with 11 bases lying between them. Germline V lookup: CDR1 SGDLS, CDR2 YYNGEE. The CDR3 loop spans 15 amino acids. The CDR3 DNA is TGTGCCAGCAGCGTAGCGGGGGGCGGATACAATGAGCAGTTCTTC. Encoded protein: CASSVAGGGYNEQFF.

This clone was observed once. V usage is TRBV28 and J usage is TRBJ1-2; D is unresolved. CDR1 and CDR2 (germline): MDHEN, SYDVKM. Trimming removed 5 bases from V and 2 bases from J, with 9 bases in between. The CDR3 contains 13 residues. The CDR3 DNA reads as TGTGCCAGCAGTCAGGTATCCAACTATGGCTACACCTTC. Protein sequence: CASSQVSNYGYTF.

The chain links TRBV28 to TRBJ1-2; 9 bases are shared with TRBD1. This CDR3 spans 14 amino acids. Germline trimming cut 4 bases from V and 8 bases from J; bases unmatched to any gene: 8. In germline, CDR1 is MDHEN, CDR2 SYDVKM. The CDR3 reads CASSWTGAAWGYTF. The CDR3 nucleotides read TGTGCCAGCAGTTGGACAGGGGCCGCCTGGGGCTACACCTTC.

This clone came up a few times. The genes are TRBV27 and TRBJ1-2, with 8 bases matching TRBD1. This CDR3 is built from 13 residues. The junction had 5 bases not matched to a gene; V was cut back by 8 bases and J by 3 bases. CDR1 is MNHEY and CDR2 is SMNVEV in the germline V gene (reference sequence). Here the CDR3 reads CASHGQGDYGYTF. The DNA of the CDR3 is TGTGCCAGCCATGGACAGGGAGACTATGGCTACACCTTC.

This chain connects TRBV4-3 to TRBJ2-3; TRBD2 agrees at 10 bases. The CDR3 has 17 amino acids. Germline values: CDR1 LGHNA, CDR2 YSLEER. Germline trimming cut 4 bases from V and 4 bases from J; bases unmatched to any gene: 11. The DNA for the CDR3 is TGCGCCAGCAGCCCAACGGCGAGCGGGGGGGCCGCAGATACGCAGTATTTT. Its protein product is CASSPTASGGAADTQYF.

This clone appeared a few times. The CDR3 spells CASSVAAGTSNYGYTF. The CDR3 DNA reads as TGTGCCAGCAGCGTAGCAGCCGGGACAAGCAACTATGGCTACACCTTC. The chain is built from TRBV9 and TRBJ1-2, with D maybe TRBD1 (6 bases). Germline loops: CDR1 SGDLS, CDR2 YYNGEE. Trimming removed 0 bases from V and 2 bases from J, with 14 bases in between. CDR3 length: 16 amino acids.

The rearrangement uses TRBV6-5 and TRBJ2-5; 9 nucleotides line up with TRBD1. There are 15 residues in the CDR3. Germline values: CDR1 MNHEY, CDR2 SVGAGI. The V gene end was trimmed by 0 bases and the J gene end by 5 bases; junction bases not matched to a gene: 4. CDR3 nucleotide sequence: TGTGCCAGCAGTTACTCGGGACAGGGCGGCGAGACCCAGTACTTC. The encoded protein is CASSYSGQGGETQYF.